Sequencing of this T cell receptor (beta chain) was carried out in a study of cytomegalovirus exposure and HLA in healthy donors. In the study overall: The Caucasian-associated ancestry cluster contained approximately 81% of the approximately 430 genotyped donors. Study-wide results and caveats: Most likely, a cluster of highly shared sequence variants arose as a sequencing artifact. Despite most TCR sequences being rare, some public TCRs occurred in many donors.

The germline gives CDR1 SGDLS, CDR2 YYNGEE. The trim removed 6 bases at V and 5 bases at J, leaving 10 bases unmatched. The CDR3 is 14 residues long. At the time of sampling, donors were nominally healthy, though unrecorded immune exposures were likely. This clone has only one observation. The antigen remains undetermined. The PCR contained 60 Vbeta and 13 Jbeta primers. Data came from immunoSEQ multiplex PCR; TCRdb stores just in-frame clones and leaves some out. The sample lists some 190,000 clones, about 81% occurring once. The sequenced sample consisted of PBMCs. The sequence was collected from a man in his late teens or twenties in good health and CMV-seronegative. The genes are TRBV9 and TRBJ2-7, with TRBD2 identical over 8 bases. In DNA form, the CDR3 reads TGTGCCAGCAATAGCGGGACCTCTTTCGACGAGCAGTACTTC. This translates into CASNSGTSFDEQYF.